A selection of T cell receptor beta chains follows, all from one sample in a study of blood T cell repertoires in COVID-19. Only in-frame clones appear in the TCRdb table, and some are missing; sequencing was by immunoSEQ multiplex PCR. The sample contains about 54,000 clones, 75% to 85% of which appear only once. Sequenced: peripheral blood. These TCRs come from a woman aged 55-69 years with acute or convalescent COVID-19. The CDR3 runs from the conserved cysteine through the conserved F or W. A D gene is named only where the DNA matches it firmly. The size entry is marked missing in some rows and otherwise reads once, few, many or a size class.

clone size	V gene	J gene	D gene	CDR3 protein	CDR3 DNA
few	TRBV9	TRBJ1-5	TRBD1	CASSVGGTANQPQHF	TGTGCCAGCAGCGTAGGAGGGACAGCTAATCAGCCCCAGCATTTT
NA	TRBV10-2	TRBJ1-3	NA	CASSVPTGRGLSGNTIYF	TGCGCCAGCAGTGTCCCAACAGGGAGAGGGCTCTCTGGAAACACCATATATTTT
NA	TRBV30	TRBJ2-7	NA	CAWSPPPGTYEQYF	TGTGCCTGGAGCCCACCCCCAGGGACCTACGAGCAGTACTTC
NA	TRBV6-5	TRBJ2-1	TRBD2	CASSGLANPNEQFF	TGTGCCAGCAGCGGACTAGCGAACCCCAATGAGCAGTTCTTC
once	TRBV6-1	TRBJ1-5	NA	CASSASPGISNQPQHF	TGTGCCAGCAGTGCCTCTCCGGGGATAAGCAATCAGCCCCAGCATTTT
NA	TRBV10-3	TRBJ1-2	NA	CAISGFTLEGYTF	TGTGCCATCAGCGGCTTCACCTTGGAGGGCTACACCTTC
NA	TRBV14	TRBJ2-1	TRBD2	CASSQESGLAGQEQFF	TGTGCCAGCAGCCAAGAGTCGGGACTAGCGGGGCAAGAGCAGTTCTTC
few	TRBV7-8	TRBJ2-7	TRBD2	CASSLEVAGGSREQYF	TGTGCCAGCAGCTTAGAGGTAGCGGGGGGCTCCCGCGAGCAGTACTTC
NA	TRBV19	TRBJ2-1	TRBD2	CASSLAGGITEQFF	TGTGCCAGTTCCCTAGCGGGGGGAATCACTGAGCAGTTCTTC
NA	TRBV5-4	TRBJ2-5	TRBD2	CASSSLAGAGETQYF	TGTGCCAGCAGCTCCTTGGCGGGAGCAGGGGAGACCCAGTACTTC
NA	TRBV7-6	TRBJ2-1	NA	CASSSRGAGFEQFF	TGTGCCAGCAGCTCCCGGGGGGCTGGGTTTGAGCAGTTCTTC
NA	TRBV30	TRBJ1-1	NA	CAWTAGWNTEAFF	TGTGCCTGGACCGCGGGGTGGAACACTGAAGCTTTCTTT
NA	TRBV10-1	TRBJ2-7	TRBD2	CASSDPGLANYEQYF	TGCGCCAGCAGTGATCCGGGACTAGCGAACTACGAGCAGTACTTC
NA	TRBV7-8	TRBJ2-3	TRBD2	CASSLQLAGGGTDTQYF	TGTGCCAGCAGCTTACAACTAGCGGGGGGTGGAACAGATACGCAGTATTTT
NA	TRBV2	TRBJ2-3	TRBD1	CASSKGQGSPDTQYF	TGTGCCAGCAGTAAGGGACAGGGTTCGCCAGATACGCAGTATTTT
few	TRBV19	TRBJ2-3	NA	CASSPLGADTQYF	TGTGCCAGTAGCCCCCTCGGGGCAGATACGCAGTATTTT
NA	TRBV6-1	TRBJ1-1	NA	CASSEGRNTEAFF	TGTGCCAGCAGTGAGGGGAGGAACACTGAAGCTTTCTTT
NA	TRBV30	TRBJ2-5	NA	CAWSTPVSGRGLTQYF	TGTGCCTGGAGTACACCCGTATCGGGTAGAGGTTTGACCCAGTACTTC
NA	TRBV5-6	TRBJ1-5	NA	CASSTRAQPQHF	TGTGCCAGCAGCACCAGGGCTCAGCCCCAGCATTTT
NA	TRBV28	TRBJ1-1	NA	CASSSAGGVNTEAFF	TGTGCCAGCAGTTCCGCGGGGGGGGTGAACACTGAAGCTTTCTTT
few	TRBV7-8	TRBJ1-1	NA	CASSPQANTEAFF	TGTGCCAGCAGCCCACAGGCGAACACTGAAGCTTTCTTT
NA	TRBV30	TRBJ1-4	TRBD1	CAWSVGDRLNEKLFF	TGTGCCTGGAGTGTTGGGGACAGGCTTAATGAAAAACTGTTTTTT
NA	TRBV4-1	TRBJ2-7	TRBD1	CASSQASRGYEQYF	TGCGCCAGCAGCCAAGCGTCCAGGGGGTACGAGCAGTACTTC
NA	TRBV5-1	TRBJ1-5	NA	CASSPAGSNQPQHF	TGCGCCAGCAGCCCCGCGGGGTCCAATCAGCCCCAGCATTTT
NA	TRBV30	TRBJ1-1	NA	CAWSAGVTEAFF	TGTGCCTGGAGCGCAGGGGTTACTGAAGCTTTCTTT